This T cell receptor beta chain was recorded in a study of regulatory T cells in long-lasting Graves disease. The authors built TCR beta libraries using iRepertoire HTBI primers and Arm-PCR of CDR3 regions. TCRdb itself ran the multiplex PCR reads through MiXCR, one entry per CDR3 protein. The sample shows 200,000 to 250,000 distinct CDR3 sequences, roughly 19% of them seen only once. This clonotype occurred many times. Antigen unknown. Overall study results and limits: Fewer public clonotypes were shared by new patients (approximately 1,000) than by persistent patients (roughly 2,500).

Time point meaning: newly diagnosed GD, antithyroid drugs for less than 3 months. PBMC-derived RNA was used for the TCR library. After removal of 4 bases from V and 2 bases from J, the junction contained 5 bases not matched to a gene. This CDR3 has 15 amino acids. Germline CDR1 is KGHDR and CDR2 is SFDVKD. These data also formed part of another study, on T cells in Graves' hyperthyroidism and ophthalmopathy.

The V call is TRBV24-1, the J call TRBJ1-2, with 8 bases that match TRBD1. This clonotype originated in a woman in her thirties with Graves disease. The sequencing used peripheral blood mononuclear cells (PBMCs), collected at new diagnosis, from a patient treated with antithyroid drugs. The CDR3 loop reads CATSDRRDRNYGYTF. The CDR3 DNA sequence: TGTGCCACCAGTGACCGTCGGGACAGGAACTATGGCTACACCTTC.